The next 24 T cell receptor beta chains were all read from a single sample in a study of CD8 T cells in ankylosing spondylitis. TCRdb re-derived calls from the 5' RACE reads in MiXCR, one entry per CDR3 protein. The profile shows about 240,000 distinct CDR3 sequences, less than 10% of them singletons. Sequenced: blood, either unsorted or a sorted T cell fraction (not recorded which). Source of these receptors: a male donor with ankylosing spondylitis or in good health (not recorded which).

This clonotype occurred many times. The V gene is TRBV29-1, the J gene TRBJ2-5; the D call may be TRBD1 or TRBD2 (5 bases each). This CDR3 contains 13 residues. V lost 3 bases and J 2 bases, leaving 10 bases between the germline ends. The germline V gene has CDR1 SQVTM and CDR2 ANQGSEA. CDR3 loop: CSVDWGSQETQYF. Here the CDR3 DNA reads TGCAGCGTTGATTGGGGGAGTCAAGAGACCCAGTACTTC. The whole variable domain, remainder taken from reference TRBV29-1 and TRBJ2-5, is SAVISQKPSRDICQRGTSLTIQCQVDSQVTMMFWYRQQPGQSLTLIATANQGSEATYESGFVIDKFPISRPNLTFSTLTVSNMSPEDSSIYLCSVDWGSQETQYFGPGTRLLVL.

This clonotype was recorded many times. This chain uses TRBV6-5 with TRBJ2-5, with a tentative D call TRBD1 (6 bases). Germline-derived CDR1 and CDR2 are MNHEY and SVGAGI. The germline V and J ends were trimmed by 4 bases and 5 bases, with 17 bases remaining between them. This CDR3 contains 15 residues. The CDR3 DNA reads TGTGCCAGCAGTTTACAGGGAACCCCAAGGGAGACCCAGTACTTC. Its translation is CASSLQGTPRETQYF.

In its sample, this clonotype was seen many times. The chain employs TRBV6-1 and TRBJ2-7, with 11 nucleotides matching TRBD1. V dropped 2 bases and J dropped 2; count of bases not matched to a gene: 2. The germline V gene encodes CDR1 MNHNS and CDR2 SASEGT. There are 15 residues in the CDR3. CDR3: CASSERTGGTYEQYF. The DNA for the CDR3 is TGTGCCAGCAGTGAACGGACAGGGGGCACCTACGAGCAGTACTTC.

This chain joins TRBV2 and TRBJ1-1; tentative D call: TRBD1 (6 bases). This CDR3 region has 12 residues. The germline CDR1 and CDR2 sequences are SNHLY and FYNNEI. The ends were cut back, 7 bases at V and 5 bases at J, with 11 bases in the middle. CDR3 bases: TGTGCCAGCAAGAGAGGGGGAACTGAAGCTTTCTTT. Translation gives CASKRGGTEAFF.

V gene TRBV24-1 combines with J gene TRBJ2-7, with D tentatively TRBD2 (6 bases). The CDR3 totals 14 residues. Germline CDR1 KGHDR, CDR2 SFDVKD. V lost 4 bases and J lost 0, with 9 bases in between. The CDR3, as DNA: TGTGCCACCAGTGAGGGAGGCAACTCCTACGAGCAGTACTTC. It yields the protein CATSEGGNSYEQYF.

This clonotype showed up many times. The chain has TRBV6-5 and TRBJ2-7, with D unclear. Germline assignment: CDR1 MNHEY and CDR2 SVGAGI. The CDR3 is made up of 13 amino acids. V was cut by 0 bases and J by 3 bases, with 6 bases left in between. The CDR3 DNA is TGTGCCAGCAGTTACTCGATACGCTACGAGCAGTACTTC. Translating gives CASSYSIRYEQYF.

This clonotype was observed at least ten times. The chain joins TRBV5-6 to TRBJ2-3; D not certain. In germline, CDR1 is SGHDT, CDR2 YYEEEE. This CDR3 contains 12 residues. V was trimmed by 3 bases and J by 4 bases, leaving 6 bases between them. CDR3 coding DNA: TGTGCCAGCAGCTCCGGACCAGATACGCAGTATTTT. Its protein is CASSSGPDTQYF.

The sample holds many counts of this clonotype. This rearrangement joins TRBV20-1 to TRBJ1-2; D may be TRBD1 (5 bases). Trimming cost V 0 bases and J 2 bases, with 13 bases left between them. The CDR3 is 15 residues long. The V gene's germline CDR1 is DFQATT and CDR2 SNEGSKA (reference sequence). The CDR3 is CSARDGGGNNYGYTF. The CDR3 DNA reads TGCAGTGCTAGAGATGGTGGGGGGAACAACTATGGCTACACCTTC.

Ten or more counts support this clonotype. This chain joins TRBV12-3 or TRBV12-4 and TRBJ2-7; 8 bases fit TRBD1. V lost 6 bases to trimming and J lost 6 bases; unmatched junction nucleotides: 7. This CDR3 spans 13 amino acids. CDR3 in amino acids: CASRRTGNGEQYF. The CDR3 coding sequence is TGTGCCAGCAGACGGACAGGGAATGGCGAGCAGTACTTC.

This sequence joins TRBV18 and TRBJ2-1; 9 positions agree with TRBD1. Germline loops: CDR1 KGHSH, CDR2 LQKENI. This CDR3 spans 15 amino acids. The trim removed 5 bases at V and 8 bases at J, leaving 10 bases unmatched. The CDR3 coding sequence is TGTGCCAGCTCAGCATCCGGGACAGGGTCCGATGAGCAGTTCTTC. It encodes CASSASGTGSDEQFF.

Ten or more counts support this clonotype. The chain is built from TRBV5-6 and TRBJ1-1; D is unresolved. Deletions cut 0 bases from V and 10 bases from J, with 19 bases between. CDR1 and CDR2 from the germline V gene are SGHDT and YYEEEE. The CDR3 length is 15 residues. The CDR3: CASSLAAIKRKGAFF. Written as DNA, the CDR3 is TGTGCCAGCAGCTTGGCCGCGATAAAACGGAAGGGAGCTTTCTTT.

The chain combines TRBV4-2 with TRBJ2-5; D remains unclear. Trimming took off 4 bases at V and 5 bases at J, with 17 bases between the two ends. Germline values: CDR1 LGHNA, CDR2 YNFKEQ. This CDR3 is 15 amino acids long. The DNA for the CDR3 is TGTGCCAGCAGCCCAAACCGAGGAACATGGGAGACCCAGTACTTC. Translating it yields CASSPNRGTWETQYF.

This clonotype was observed many times. The chain links TRBV7-2 to TRBJ2-7; 9 bases line up with TRBD2. The germline CDR1 and CDR2 sequences are SGHTA and FQGNSA. After removal of 2 bases from V and 1 base from J, the junction contained 3 bases not matched to a gene. This CDR3 is built from 15 residues. The CDR3 spells CASSLLAGESYEQYF. CDR3 nucleotides: TGTGCCAGCAGCTTATTAGCGGGGGAATCCTACGAGCAGTACTTC.

This clonotype was observed at least ten times. The chain couples TRBV3-1 to TRBJ1-1; D not resolved. V was clipped by 1 base and J by 1 base, with 7 bases between them. Germline lookup yields CDR1 LGHDT and CDR2 YNNKEL (reference sequence). The CDR3 is 14 amino acids. CDR3 loop: CASSQVSANTEAFF. For the CDR3, the DNA is TGTGCCAGCAGCCAAGTTAGTGCGAACACTGAAGCTTTCTTT.

This clonotype occurred a few times. The chain is built from TRBV9 and TRBJ2-7, with D perhaps matching TRBD1 (6 bases). V was pared by 2 bases and J by 0 bases, with 9 bases between. The CDR3 extends over 14 amino acids. The germline gives CDR1 SGDLS, CDR2 YYNGEE. CDR3 in DNA: TGTGCCAGCAGCGTGGACAGCAACTCCTACGAGCAGTACTTC. Residues: CASSVDSNSYEQYF.

This clonotype was observed a few times. This sequence joins TRBV6-1 and TRBJ2-7, with D maybe TRBD1 (6 bases). The CDR3 totals 14 residues. Germline CDR1 MNHNS, CDR2 SASEGT. V lost 6 bases, J lost 0 bases, and 12 bases lay in between. This chain's CDR3 is CASRRQEYSYEQYF. In DNA, the CDR3 is TGTGCCAGCAGACGACAGGAATACTCCTACGAGCAGTACTTC.

This rearrangement joins TRBV7-8 to TRBJ1-1; D is possibly TRBD1 (6 bases). The CDR3 is 13 residues long. The germline V gene encodes CDR1 SGHVS and CDR2 FQNEAQ. The germline V and J ends were trimmed by 5 bases and 6 bases, with 13 bases remaining between them. CDR3 in amino acids: CASSRWEGAEAFF. The CDR3 coding sequence is TGTGCCAGCAGCCGATGGGAGGGGGCTGAAGCTTTCTTT.

This clonotype has a handful of counts. The chain uses TRBV7-9 and TRBJ2-4; a weak D match, TRBD1 (6 bases). CDR1 is SEHNR, CDR2 FQNEAQ, per germline (reference sequence). The CDR3 loop spans 17 amino acids. Trimming removed 5 bases from V and 0 bases from J, with 17 bases in between. The CDR3 sequence is CASSPLRQALAKNIQYF. The DNA of the CDR3 is TGTGCCAGCAGCCCCCTCCGACAGGCTCTAGCCAAAAACATTCAGTACTTC. The whole variable domain, filled in from reference TRBV7-9 and TRBJ2-4, reads DTGVSQNPRHKITKRGQNVTFRCDPISEHNRLYWYRQTLGQGPEFLTYFQNEAQLEKSRLLSDRFSAERPKGSFSTLEIQRTEQGDSAMYLCASSPLRQALAKNIQYFGAGTRLSVL.

In DNA form, the CDR3 reads TGTGCCACCAGCGGAAGAGGTGGGGGGCCTCAGCCCCAGCATTTT. Amino acids: CATSGRGGGPQPQHF. This chain connects TRBV15 to TRBJ1-5, with D possibly matching TRBD1 (6 bases). Trimming left V 5 bases short and J 6 bases short, with 17 bases between. The CDR3 is 15 amino acids. From germline, CDR1 is LNHNV and CDR2 YYDKDF (reference sequence).

The table lists this clonotype with many counts. The CDR3 DNA sequence: TGTGCCAGCAGCTTAGGTGACTTACCCTACGAGCAGTACTTC. Amino acid sequence: CASSLGDLPYEQYF. V gene TRBV7-6 combines with J gene TRBJ2-7; D remains ambiguous. The germline V gene has CDR1 SGHVS and CDR2 FNYEAQ. The V gene lost 1 base and the J gene lost 2 bases, with 9 bases spanning the gap. The CDR3 has 14 residues.

This clonotype was detected many times. Here the CDR3 reads CSAHQSRGTEAFF. CDR3 DNA sequence: TGCAGTGCCCACCAGTCCAGGGGAACTGAAGCTTTCTTT. The chain is built from TRBV20-1 and TRBJ1-1, with D possibly being TRBD1 (6 bases). V was cut by 6 bases and J by 5 bases, with 16 bases left in between. The CDR3 is made up of 13 amino acids. Germline V lookup: CDR1 DFQATT, CDR2 SNEGSKA (reference sequence).

V gene TRBV4-2 combines with J gene TRBJ2-7, with D maybe TRBD2 (5 bases). Germline CDR1 reads LGHNA; CDR2 reads YNFKEQ. Trimming pared 0 bases from V and 2 bases from J, leaving 11 bases between. CDR3 length: 15 residues. The CDR3 here is CASSQDDGKAYEQYF. DNA of the CDR3: TGTGCCAGCAGCCAAGATGACGGGAAAGCCTACGAGCAGTACTTC.

This clonotype was observed many times. The V call is TRBV27, the J call TRBJ1-2; 7 bases match TRBD1. CDR1 and CDR2 (germline): MNHEY, SMNVEV (reference sequence). After removal of 6 bases from V and 7 bases from J, the junction contained 20 bases not matched to a gene. The CDR3 consists of 17 residues. CDR3 sequence reads: CASSGWRRGRTRGGYTF. CDR3 bases: TGTGCCAGCAGCGGATGGAGGAGGGGGCGAACTCGGGGTGGCTACACCTTC.

The CDR3 loop is CASSLTGGSEAFF. The CDR3 DNA sequence: TGTGCCAGCAGCTTAACAGGAGGCTCTGAAGCTTTCTTT. The chain is built from TRBV5-4 and TRBJ1-1, with D possibly TRBD1 on 5 matching bases. The germline gives CDR1 SGHNT, CDR2 YYREEE (reference sequence). V shed 2 bases and J shed 6 bases, with 11 bases lying between them. The CDR3 totals 13 residues.